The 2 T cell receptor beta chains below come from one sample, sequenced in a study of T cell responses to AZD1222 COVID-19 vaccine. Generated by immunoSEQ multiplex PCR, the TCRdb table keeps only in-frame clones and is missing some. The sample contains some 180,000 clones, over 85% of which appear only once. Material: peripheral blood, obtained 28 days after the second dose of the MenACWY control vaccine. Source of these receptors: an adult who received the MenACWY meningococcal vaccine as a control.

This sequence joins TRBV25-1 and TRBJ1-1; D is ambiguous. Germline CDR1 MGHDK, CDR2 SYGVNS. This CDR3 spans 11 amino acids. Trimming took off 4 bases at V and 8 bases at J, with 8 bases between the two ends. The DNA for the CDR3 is TGTGCCAGCAGTGTGGGTCTCGAAGCTTTCTTT. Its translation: CASSVGLEAFF.

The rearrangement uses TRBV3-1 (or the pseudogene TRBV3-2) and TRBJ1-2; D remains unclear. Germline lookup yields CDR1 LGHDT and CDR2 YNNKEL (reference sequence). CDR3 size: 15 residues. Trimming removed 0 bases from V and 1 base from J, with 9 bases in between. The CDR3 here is CASSQEVPSNYGYTF. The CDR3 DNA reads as TGTGCCAGCAGCCAAGAGGTCCCGAGTAACTATGGCTACACCTTC.